Below are 6 T cell receptor beta chains sequenced from a single sample in a study of control samples from healthy donors and cancer patients. The table came from immunoSEQ multiplex PCR; TCRdb's copy has only in-frame clones and leaves some out. This table has about 150,000 clones, roughly 93% appearing once. The sample consisted of blood. The receptors were gathered from a man over 45 in good health.

The chain links TRBV9 to TRBJ1-3; D possibly corresponds to TRBD1 (5 bases). The CDR3 loop spans 15 amino acids. Germline-derived CDR1 and CDR2 are SGDLS and YYNGEE. Trimming took off 0 bases at V and 2 bases at J, with 9 bases between the two ends. The CDR3 here is CASSVGSGPGNTIYF. DNA of the CDR3: TGTGCCAGCAGCGTAGGTTCAGGGCCTGGAAACACCATATATTTT. The complete variable domain, with remaining parts taken from reference TRBV9 and TRBJ1-3, reads DSGVTQTPKHLITATGQRVTLRCSPRSGDLSVYWYQQSLDQGLQFLIQYYNGEERAKGNILERFSAQQFPDLHSELNLSSLELGDSALYFCASSVGSGPGNTIYFGEGSWLTVV.

The rearrangement uses TRBV29-1 and TRBJ1-4; D remains ambiguous. The CDR3 spans 13 residues. The V end was cut by 0 bases, the J end by 6 bases, with 8 bases between. The V gene's germline CDR1 is SQVTM and CDR2 ANQGSEA. The CDR3 DNA reads as TGCAGCGTTGAAGATCGCGAGTATGAAAAACTGTTTTTT. It encodes CSVEDREYEKLFF.

The chain has TRBV29-1 and TRBJ1-5, with 9 bases fitting TRBD1. Germline values: CDR1 SQVTM, CDR2 ANQGSEA. V lost 4 bases to trimming and J lost 6 bases; unmatched junction nucleotides: 7. The CDR3 is 14 amino acids. CDR3 amino acids: CSVARDRVGQPQHF. Here the CDR3 DNA reads TGCAGCGTTGCGCGGGACAGGGTAGGTCAGCCCCAGCATTTT.

This chain joins TRBV30 and TRBJ2-7; 7 bases agree with TRBD2. This CDR3 region has 14 residues. The V gene end was trimmed by 3 bases and the J gene end by 3 bases; junction bases not matched to a gene: 8. CDR1 is GTSNPN and CDR2 is SVGIG in the germline V gene (reference sequence). CDR3 sequence: CAWSPGLGLYEQYF. The CDR3 coding sequence is TGTGCCTGGAGCCCTGGACTAGGCCTCTACGAGCAGTACTTC.

The chain uses TRBV27 and TRBJ2-2; 7 nucleotides align to TRBD2. The CDR3 loop spans 15 amino acids. CDR1 is MNHEY, CDR2 SMNVEV, per germline (reference sequence). V lost 6 bases and J lost 5; bases outside the gene matches: 9. DNA for the CDR3: TGTGCCAGCAGAACCGGCGCGGGGGTGACCGGGGAGCTGTTTTTT. This translates into CASRTGAGVTGELFF.

The chain is built from TRBV5-1 and TRBJ1-1; the match to TRBD1 covers 9 bases. CDR1 is SGHRS and CDR2 is YFSETQ in the germline V gene. V shed 0 bases, J shed 6 bases, and the junction held 6 bases outside the gene matches. The CDR3 sequence is 15 residues long. CDR3 sequence (DNA): TGCGCCAGCAGCTTGGTTTACGGGACAGGGCCTGAAGCTTTCTTT. Protein: CASSLVYGTGPEAFF.